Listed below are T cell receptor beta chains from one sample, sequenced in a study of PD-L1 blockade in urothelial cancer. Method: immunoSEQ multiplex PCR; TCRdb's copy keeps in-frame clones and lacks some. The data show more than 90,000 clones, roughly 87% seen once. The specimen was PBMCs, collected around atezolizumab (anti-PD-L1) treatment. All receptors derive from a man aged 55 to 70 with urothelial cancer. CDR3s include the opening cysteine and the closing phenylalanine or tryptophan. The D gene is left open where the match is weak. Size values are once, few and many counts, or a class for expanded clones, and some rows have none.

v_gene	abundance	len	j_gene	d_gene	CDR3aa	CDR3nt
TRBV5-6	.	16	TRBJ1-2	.	CASSPITRQGGGGYTF	TGTGCCAGCAGCCCAATCACTCGCCAGGGAGGAGGTGGCTACACCTTC
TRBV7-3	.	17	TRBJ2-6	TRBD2	CASSLLAGGSGANVLTF	TGTGCCAGCAGCCTCCTAGCGGGGGGCTCTGGGGCCAACGTCCTGACTTTC
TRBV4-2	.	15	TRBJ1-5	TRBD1	CASSQTDRGGEPQHF	TGTGCCAGCAGCCAGACGGACAGGGGGGGTGAGCCCCAGCATTTT
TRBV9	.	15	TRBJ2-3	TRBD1	CASSGQGAPPDTQYF	TGTGCCAGCAGCGGCCAGGGGGCACCTCCAGATACGCAGTATTTT
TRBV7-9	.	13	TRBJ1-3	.	CASSPGGENTIYF	TGTGCCAGCAGCCCCGGAGGAGAGAACACCATATATTTT
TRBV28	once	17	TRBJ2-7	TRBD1	CASSFTITGQGSYEQYF	TGTGCCAGCAGTTTCACTATAACGGGACAGGGGTCCTACGAGCAGTACTTC
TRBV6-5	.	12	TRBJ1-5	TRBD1	CASGDRLSQLHF	TGTGCCTCCGGGGACAGGCTTTCTCAACTACATTTT
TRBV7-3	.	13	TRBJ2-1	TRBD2	CASSRTSVGEQFF	TGTGCCAGCAGCAGGACTAGCGTCGGTGAGCAGTTCTTC
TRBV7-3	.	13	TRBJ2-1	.	CASNLIRGSEQFF	TGTGCCAGCAACCTAATACGAGGTTCGGAGCAGTTCTTC
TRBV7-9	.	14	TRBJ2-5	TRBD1	CASSSRQGQETQYF	TGTGCCAGCAGCTCGAGACAGGGGCAAGAGACCCAGTACTTC
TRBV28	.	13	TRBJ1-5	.	CATQSRVSQPQHF	TGTGCCACCCAAAGCAGGGTAAGTCAGCCCCAGCATTTT
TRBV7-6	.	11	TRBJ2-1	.	CASSLGDEQFF	TGTGCCAGCAGCTTAGGCGATGAGCAGTTCTTC
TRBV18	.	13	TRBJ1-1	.	CASSPSTDTEAFF	TGTGCCAGCTCACCGAGCACAGACACTGAAGCTTTCTTT
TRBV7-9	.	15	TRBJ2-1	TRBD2	CASSLDGGSYNEQFF	TGTGCCAGCAGCTTAGACGGGGGGTCCTACAATGAGCAGTTCTTC
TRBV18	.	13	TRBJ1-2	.	CASSPPSEVGYTF	TGTGCCAGCTCACCACCGTCAGAGGTGGGCTACACCTTC
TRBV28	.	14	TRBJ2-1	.	CASSLEGSYNEQFF	TGTGCCAGCAGTTTAGAGGGCAGTTACAATGAGCAGTTCTTC
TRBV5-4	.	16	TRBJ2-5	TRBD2	CASSPGLAGVRETQYF	TGTGCCAGCAGCCCGGGACTAGCGGGAGTTCGGGAGACCCAGTACTTC
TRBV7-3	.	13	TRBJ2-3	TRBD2	CASSTGGPDTQYF	TGTGCCAGCAGCACGGGGGGGCCAGATACGCAGTATTTT
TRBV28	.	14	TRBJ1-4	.	CASSLVLTNEKLFF	TGTGCCAGCAGTTTAGTACTAACTAATGAAAAACTGTTTTTT
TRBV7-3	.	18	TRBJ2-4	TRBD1	CASSLRDRGTRGKNIQYF	TGTGCCAGCAGCTTAAGGGACAGGGGGACGCGGGGCAAAAACATTCAGTACTTC
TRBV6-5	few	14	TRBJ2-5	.	CASSYSSPAETQYF	TGTGCCAGCAGTTACTCGAGCCCTGCGGAGACCCAGTACTTC
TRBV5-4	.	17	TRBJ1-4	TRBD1	CATTWGTGEETNEKLFF	TGTGCCACCACATGGGGGACAGGGGAGGAAACTAATGAAAAACTGTTTTTT
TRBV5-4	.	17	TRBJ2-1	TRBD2	CASSLGQAGVTSGEQFF	TGTGCCAGCAGCTTGGGGCAAGCGGGAGTTACCTCCGGTGAGCAGTTCTTC
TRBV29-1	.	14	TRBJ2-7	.	CSVASLRGVVEQYF	TGCAGCGTTGCCTCGCTCAGGGGGGTTGTAGAGCAGTACTTC
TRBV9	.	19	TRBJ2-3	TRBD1	CASSVLPSPGTGGPDTQYF	TGTGCCAGCAGCGTCCTCCCGAGTCCCGGGACAGGGGGCCCAGATACGCAGTATTTT
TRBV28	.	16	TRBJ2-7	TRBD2	CASRTPAGGPSYEQYF	TGTGCCAGCAGGACCCCAGCGGGAGGGCCTTCTTACGAGCAGTACTTC
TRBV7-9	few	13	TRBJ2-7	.	CASSAGQTYEQYF	TGTGCCAGCAGCGCCGGACAGACCTACGAGCAGTACTTC
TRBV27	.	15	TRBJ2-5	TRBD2	CASSLWEAGKETQYF	TGTGCCAGCAGTTTATGGGAAGCGGGAAAAGAGACCCAGTACTTC
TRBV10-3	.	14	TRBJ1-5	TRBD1	CAISPDRGGQPQHF	TGTGCCATCAGCCCGGACAGGGGAGGCCAGCCCCAGCATTTT
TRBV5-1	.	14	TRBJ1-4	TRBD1	CASSLNGQGEKLFF	TGCGCCAGCAGCTTAAACGGACAGGGAGAAAAACTGTTTTTT
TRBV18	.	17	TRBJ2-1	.	CASSPTGVGGADNEQFF	TGTGCCAGCTCACCCACCGGGGTGGGTGGTGCCGACAATGAGCAGTTCTTC
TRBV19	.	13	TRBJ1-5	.	CASSTQTGWPQHF	TGTGCCAGTAGTACCCAGACAGGATGGCCCCAGCATTTT
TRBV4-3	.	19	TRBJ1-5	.	CASSQDEGRTLYSNQPQHF	TGCGCCAGCAGCCAAGACGAGGGAAGGACCCTTTATAGCAATCAGCCCCAGCATTTT
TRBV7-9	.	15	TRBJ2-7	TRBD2	CASSLRTSGTYEQYF	TGTGCCAGCAGCTTAAGGACTAGCGGAACCTACGAGCAGTACTTC
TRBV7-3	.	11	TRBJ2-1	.	CASSSGDEQFF	TGTGCCAGCAGCTCGGGTGATGAGCAGTTCTTC
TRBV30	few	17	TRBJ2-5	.	CAWSGDGLGAALKTQYF	TGTGCCTGGAGTGGAGACGGGCTGGGGGCCGCTTTGAAGACCCAGTACTTC
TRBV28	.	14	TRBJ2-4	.	CASSFRTGGNIQYF	TGTGCCAGCAGTTTCCGGACTGGAGGAAACATTCAGTACTTC
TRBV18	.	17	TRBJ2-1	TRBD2	CASSSGLAGVLNNEQFF	TGTGCCAGCTCTTCCGGACTAGCGGGAGTACTGAACAATGAGCAGTTCTTC
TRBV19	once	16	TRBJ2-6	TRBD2	CASSIPGGTGANVLTF	TGTGCCAGTAGTATACCGGGGGGGACAGGGGCCAACGTCCTGACTTTC
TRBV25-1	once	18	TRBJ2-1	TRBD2	CASSSPSSSGRYVDEQFF	TGTGCCAGCTCCAGCCCGAGCTCTAGCGGGAGATATGTCGATGAGCAGTTCTTC
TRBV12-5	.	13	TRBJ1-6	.	CASGPNEDSPLHF	TGTGCTAGTGGGCCCAACGAGGATTCACCCCTCCACTTT
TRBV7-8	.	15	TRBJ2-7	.	CASSLNRAGREEQYF	TGTGCCAGCAGCTTAAATCGGGCGGGAAGGGAAGAGCAGTACTTC
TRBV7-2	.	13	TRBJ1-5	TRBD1	CASSRQGWQPQHF	TGTGCCAGCAGCAGACAGGGTTGGCAGCCCCAGCATTTT
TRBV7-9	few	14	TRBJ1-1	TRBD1	CASSHDRGFTEAFF	TGTGCCAGCAGCCATGACAGGGGTTTCACTGAAGCTTTCTTT
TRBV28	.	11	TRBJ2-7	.	CASRSNDEQYF	TGTGCCAGCAGATCCAATGACGAGCAGTACTTC
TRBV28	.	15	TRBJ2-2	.	CASSGVGGNTGELFF	TGTGCCAGCAGCGGGGTAGGGGGGAACACCGGGGAGCTGTTTTTT